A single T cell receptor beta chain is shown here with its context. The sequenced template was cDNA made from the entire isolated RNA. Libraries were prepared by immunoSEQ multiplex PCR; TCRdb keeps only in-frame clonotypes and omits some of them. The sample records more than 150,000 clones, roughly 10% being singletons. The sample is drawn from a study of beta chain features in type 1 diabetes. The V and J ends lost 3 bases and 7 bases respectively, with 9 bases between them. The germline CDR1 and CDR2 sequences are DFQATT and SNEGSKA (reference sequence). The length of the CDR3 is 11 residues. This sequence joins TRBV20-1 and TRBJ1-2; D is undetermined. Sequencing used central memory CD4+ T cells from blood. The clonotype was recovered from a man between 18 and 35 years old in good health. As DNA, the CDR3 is TGCAGTGCTAGCCGGGGAAGTGGCTACACCTTC. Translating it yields CSASRGSGYTF.